The T cell receptor beta chain described here comes from a study of T cell responses to AZD1222 COVID-19 vaccine. Study findings and constraints: Seropositivity was recorded at baseline in only six AZD1222 recipients. Unmutated variant regions reportedly attract nearly half of all spike-specific TCRs. Researchers report vaccine-associated CD4 TCRs spanning spike, with dominance at 160-218 and 743-854.

Data came from immunoSEQ multiplex PCR; TCRdb stores just in-frame clones and leaves some out. The data hold tens of thousands of clones, with 70% to 90% observed a single time. As regards this clone: The antigen remains undetermined.

Germline values: CDR1 LNHDA, CDR2 SQIVND (reference sequence). The CDR3 is made up of 13 amino acids. V gave up 5 bases and J gave up 5 bases; unmatched junction bases: 4. This receptor was obtained from an adult who received the AZD1222 COVID-19 vaccine. The chain uses TRBV19 and TRBJ2-7; 9 bases are a match to TRBD1. Sequenced material: peripheral blood, taken 28 days after the second AZD1222 dose. The CDR3 nucleotides read TGTGCCAGTAGTGCTACAGGGGGCGACGAGCAGTACGTC. Amino acid sequence: CASSATGGDEQYV.